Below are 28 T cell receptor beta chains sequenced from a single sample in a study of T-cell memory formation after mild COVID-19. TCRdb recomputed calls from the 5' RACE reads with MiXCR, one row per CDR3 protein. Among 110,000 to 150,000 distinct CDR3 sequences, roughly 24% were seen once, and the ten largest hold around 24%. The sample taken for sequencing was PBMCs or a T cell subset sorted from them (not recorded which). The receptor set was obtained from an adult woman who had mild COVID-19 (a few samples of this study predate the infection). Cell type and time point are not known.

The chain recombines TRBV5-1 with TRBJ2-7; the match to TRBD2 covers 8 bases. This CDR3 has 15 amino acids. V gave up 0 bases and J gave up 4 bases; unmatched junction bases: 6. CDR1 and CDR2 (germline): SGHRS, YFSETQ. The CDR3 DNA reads TGCGCCAGCAGCTTGGTGGGACTAGGCCAATACGAGCAGTACTTC. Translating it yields CASSLVGLGQYEQYF.

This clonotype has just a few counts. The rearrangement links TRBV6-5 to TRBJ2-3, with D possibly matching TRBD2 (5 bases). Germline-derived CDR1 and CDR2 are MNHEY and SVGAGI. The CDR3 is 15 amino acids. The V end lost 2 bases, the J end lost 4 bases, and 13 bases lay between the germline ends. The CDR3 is CASSYPRSGADTQYF. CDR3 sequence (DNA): TGTGCCAGCAGTTACCCCCGGAGCGGCGCAGATACGCAGTATTTT.

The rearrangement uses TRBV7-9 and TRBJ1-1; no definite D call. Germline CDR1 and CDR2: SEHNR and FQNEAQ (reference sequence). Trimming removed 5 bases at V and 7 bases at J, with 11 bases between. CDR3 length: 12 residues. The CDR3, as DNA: TGTGCCAGCAGCCTTTTGGGGAGTGAAGCTTTCTTT. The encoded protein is CASSLLGSEAFF. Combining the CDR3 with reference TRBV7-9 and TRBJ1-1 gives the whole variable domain DTGVSQNPRHKITKRGQNVTFRCDPISEHNRLYWYRQTLGQGPEFLTYFQNEAQLEKSRLLSDRFSAERPKGSFSTLEIQRTEQGDSAMYLCASSLLGSEAFFGQGTRLTVV.

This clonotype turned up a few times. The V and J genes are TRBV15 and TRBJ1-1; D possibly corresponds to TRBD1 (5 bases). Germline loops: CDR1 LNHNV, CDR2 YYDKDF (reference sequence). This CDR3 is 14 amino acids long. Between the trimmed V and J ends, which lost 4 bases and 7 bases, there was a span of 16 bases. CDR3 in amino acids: CATSNKAAGDEAFF. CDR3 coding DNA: TGTGCCACCAGCAACAAGGCCGCGGGGGATGAAGCTTTCTTT.

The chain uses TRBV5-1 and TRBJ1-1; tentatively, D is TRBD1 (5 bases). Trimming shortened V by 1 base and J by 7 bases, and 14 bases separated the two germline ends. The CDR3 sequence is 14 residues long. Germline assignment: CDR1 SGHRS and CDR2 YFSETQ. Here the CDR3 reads CASSLYGAGFEAFF. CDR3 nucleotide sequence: TGCGCCAGCAGCTTGTACGGGGCCGGGTTTGAAGCTTTCTTT.

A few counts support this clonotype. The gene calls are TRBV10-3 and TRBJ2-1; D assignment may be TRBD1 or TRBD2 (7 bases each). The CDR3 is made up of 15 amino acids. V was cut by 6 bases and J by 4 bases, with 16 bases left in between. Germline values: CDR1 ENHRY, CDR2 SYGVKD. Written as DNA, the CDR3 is TGTGCCATCAGCCCTTCAGGGGGGGCGTACAATGAGCAGTTCTTC. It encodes CAISPSGGAYNEQFF.

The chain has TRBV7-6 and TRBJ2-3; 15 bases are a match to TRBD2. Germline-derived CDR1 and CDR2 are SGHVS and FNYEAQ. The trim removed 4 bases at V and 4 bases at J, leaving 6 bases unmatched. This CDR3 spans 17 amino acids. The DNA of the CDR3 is TGTGCCAGCAGCTCGGGACTAGCGGGAGGTGGCGCAGATACGCAGTATTTT. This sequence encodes CASSSGLAGGGADTQYF.

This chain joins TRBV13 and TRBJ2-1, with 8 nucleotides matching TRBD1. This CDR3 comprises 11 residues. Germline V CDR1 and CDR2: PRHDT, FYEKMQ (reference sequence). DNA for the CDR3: TGTGCGCAGGGGGCAAGCAATGAGCAGTTCTTC. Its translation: CAQGASNEQFF.

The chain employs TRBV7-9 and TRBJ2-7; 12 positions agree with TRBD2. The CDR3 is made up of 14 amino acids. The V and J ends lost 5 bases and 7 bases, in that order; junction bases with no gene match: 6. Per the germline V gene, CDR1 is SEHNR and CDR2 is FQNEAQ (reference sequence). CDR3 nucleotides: TGTGCCAGCAGCGCTAGCGGGGGGGCCTGGGAGCAGTACTTC. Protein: CASSASGGAWEQYF. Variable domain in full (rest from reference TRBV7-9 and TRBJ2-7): DTGVSQNPRHKITKRGQNVTFRCDPISEHNRLYWYRQTLGQGPEFLTYFQNEAQLEKSRLLSDRFSAERPKGSFSTLEIQRTEQGDSAMYLCASSASGGAWEQYFGPGTRLTVT.

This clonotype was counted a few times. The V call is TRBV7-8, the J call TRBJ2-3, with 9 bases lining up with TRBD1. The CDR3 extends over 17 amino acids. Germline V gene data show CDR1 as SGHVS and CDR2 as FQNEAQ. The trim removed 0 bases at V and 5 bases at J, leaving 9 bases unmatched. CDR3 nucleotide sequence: TGTGCCAGCAGCTTAGCCCCCGGGACAGGGCTTCAAGATACGCAGTATTTT. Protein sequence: CASSLAPGTGLQDTQYF.

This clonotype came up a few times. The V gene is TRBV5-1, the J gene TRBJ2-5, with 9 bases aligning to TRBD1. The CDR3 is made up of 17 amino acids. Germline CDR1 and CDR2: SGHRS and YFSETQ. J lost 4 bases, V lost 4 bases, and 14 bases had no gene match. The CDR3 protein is CASSPRSGTGTSETQYF. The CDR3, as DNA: TGCGCCAGCAGCCCCCGTTCTGGGACAGGGACCTCAGAGACCCAGTACTTC.

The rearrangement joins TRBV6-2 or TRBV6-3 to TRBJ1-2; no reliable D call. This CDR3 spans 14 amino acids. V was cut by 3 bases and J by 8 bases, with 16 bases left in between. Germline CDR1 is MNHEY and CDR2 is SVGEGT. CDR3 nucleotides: TGTGCCAGCAGTTATCTCCCAGAAGGCGGCGGCTACACCTTC. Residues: CASSYLPEGGGYTF.

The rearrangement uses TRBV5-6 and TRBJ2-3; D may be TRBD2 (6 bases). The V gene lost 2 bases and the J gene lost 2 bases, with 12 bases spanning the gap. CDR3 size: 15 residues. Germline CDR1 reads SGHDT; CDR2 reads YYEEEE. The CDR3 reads CASSLVADTTDTQYF. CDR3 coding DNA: TGTGCCAGCAGCTTAGTAGCGGATACCACAGATACGCAGTATTTT. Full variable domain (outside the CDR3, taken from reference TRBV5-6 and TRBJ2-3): DAGVTQSPTHLIKTRGQQVTLRCSPKSGHDTVSWYQQALGQGPQFIFQYYEEEERQRGNFPDRFSGHQFPNYSSELNVNALLLGDSALYLCASSLVADTTDTQYFGPGTRLTVL.

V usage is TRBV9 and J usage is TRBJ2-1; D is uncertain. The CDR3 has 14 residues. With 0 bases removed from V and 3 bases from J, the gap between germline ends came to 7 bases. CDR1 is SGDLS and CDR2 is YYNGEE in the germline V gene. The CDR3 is CASSVEGVYNEQFF. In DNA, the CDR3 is TGTGCCAGCAGCGTAGAGGGTGTCTACAATGAGCAGTTCTTC.

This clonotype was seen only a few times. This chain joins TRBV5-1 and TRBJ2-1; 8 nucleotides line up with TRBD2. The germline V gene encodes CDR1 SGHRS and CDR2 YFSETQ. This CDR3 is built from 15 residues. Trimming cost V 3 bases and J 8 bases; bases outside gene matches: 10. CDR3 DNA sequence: TGCGCCAGCAGCTCGGAACTAGCGGTGGGGGATGAGCAGTTCTTC. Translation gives CASSSELAVGDEQFF.

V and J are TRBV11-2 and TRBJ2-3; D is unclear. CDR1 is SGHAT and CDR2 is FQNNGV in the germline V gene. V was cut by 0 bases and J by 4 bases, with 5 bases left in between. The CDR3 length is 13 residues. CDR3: CASSLDFADTQYF. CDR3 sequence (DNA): TGTGCCAGCAGCTTAGATTTCGCAGATACGCAGTATTTT.

DNA for the CDR3: TGTGCCAGCAGCTTATCAGGTGCTGAGGCCAACGTCCTGACTTTC. This encodes CASSLSGAEANVLTF. The chain employs TRBV7-3 and TRBJ2-6; D is unclear. With 2 bases removed from V and 6 bases from J, the gap between germline ends came to 11 bases. CDR3 length: 15 amino acids. Germline V gene data show CDR1 as SGHTA and CDR2 as FQGTGA.

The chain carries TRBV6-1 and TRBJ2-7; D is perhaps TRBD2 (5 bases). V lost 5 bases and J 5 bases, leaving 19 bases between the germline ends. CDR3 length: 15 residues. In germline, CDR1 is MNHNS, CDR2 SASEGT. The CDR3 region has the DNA TGTGCCAGCAGTTACAACTCCGAGACTACGGACGAGCAGTACTTC. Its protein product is CASSYNSETTDEQYF.

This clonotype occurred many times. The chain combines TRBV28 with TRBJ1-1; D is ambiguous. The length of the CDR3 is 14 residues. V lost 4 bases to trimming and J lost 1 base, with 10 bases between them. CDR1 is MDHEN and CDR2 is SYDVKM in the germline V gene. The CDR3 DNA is TGTGCCAGCAGTTATACGGGAAGGAACACTGAAGCTTTCTTT. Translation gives CASSYTGRNTEAFF.

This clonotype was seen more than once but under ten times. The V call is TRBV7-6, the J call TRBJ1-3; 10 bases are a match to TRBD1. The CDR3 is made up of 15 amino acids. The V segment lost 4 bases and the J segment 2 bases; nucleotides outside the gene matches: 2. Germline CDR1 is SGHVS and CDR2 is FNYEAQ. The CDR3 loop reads CASSSGTGAGNTIYF. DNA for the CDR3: TGTGCCAGCAGCTCTGGGACAGGGGCTGGAAACACCATATATTTT.

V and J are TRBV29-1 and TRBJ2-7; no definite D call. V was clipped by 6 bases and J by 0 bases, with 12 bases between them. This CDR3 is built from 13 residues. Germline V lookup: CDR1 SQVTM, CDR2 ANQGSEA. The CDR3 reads CSVRLPSSYEQYF. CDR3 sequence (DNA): TGCAGCGTCCGACTCCCCAGCTCCTACGAGCAGTACTTC.

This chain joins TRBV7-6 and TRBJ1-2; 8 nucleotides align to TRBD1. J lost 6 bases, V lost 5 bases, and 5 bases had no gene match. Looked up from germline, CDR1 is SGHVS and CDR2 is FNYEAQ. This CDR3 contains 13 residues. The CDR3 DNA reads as TGTGCCAGCAGCGGGGCGACAGGGGATGGCTACACCTTC. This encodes CASSGATGDGYTF.

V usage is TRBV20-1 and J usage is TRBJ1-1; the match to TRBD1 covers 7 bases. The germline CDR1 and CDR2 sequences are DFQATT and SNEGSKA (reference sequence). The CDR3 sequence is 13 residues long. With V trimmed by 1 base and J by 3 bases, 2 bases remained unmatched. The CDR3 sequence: CSARAQGDTEAFF. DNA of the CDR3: TGCAGTGCTAGAGCCCAGGGGGACACTGAAGCTTTCTTT.

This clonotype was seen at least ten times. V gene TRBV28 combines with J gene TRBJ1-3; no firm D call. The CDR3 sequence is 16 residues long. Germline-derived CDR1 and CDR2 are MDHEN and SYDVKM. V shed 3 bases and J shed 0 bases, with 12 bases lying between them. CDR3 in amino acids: CASSFDPASSGNTIYF. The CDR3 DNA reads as TGTGCCAGCAGTTTTGACCCGGCGAGCTCTGGAAACACCATATATTTT.

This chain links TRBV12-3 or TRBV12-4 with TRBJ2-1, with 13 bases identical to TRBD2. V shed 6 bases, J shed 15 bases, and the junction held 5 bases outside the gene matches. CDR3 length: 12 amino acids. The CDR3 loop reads CASRGTSGIVFF. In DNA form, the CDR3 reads TGTGCCAGCAGGGGGACTAGCGGGATAGTGTTCTTC.

CDR3 in amino acids: CASSPGRQGWTDTQYF. The CDR3 coding sequence is TGTGCCAGCAGTCCAGGGAGACAGGGATGGACAGATACGCAGTATTTT. This rearrangement joins TRBV7-9 to TRBJ2-3, with 7 bases fitting TRBD1. The CDR3 is 16 amino acids. The trim removed 6 bases at V and 3 bases at J, leaving 12 bases unmatched. Germline loops: CDR1 SEHNR, CDR2 FQNEAQ (reference sequence).

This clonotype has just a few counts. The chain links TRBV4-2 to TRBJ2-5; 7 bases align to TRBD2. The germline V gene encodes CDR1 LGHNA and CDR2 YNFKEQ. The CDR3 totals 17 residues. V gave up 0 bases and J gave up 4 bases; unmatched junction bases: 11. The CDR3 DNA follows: TGTGCCAGCAGCCAAGAGATTCGGGGGGTGTCGGTAGAGACCCAGTACTTC. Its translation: CASSQEIRGVSVETQYF.

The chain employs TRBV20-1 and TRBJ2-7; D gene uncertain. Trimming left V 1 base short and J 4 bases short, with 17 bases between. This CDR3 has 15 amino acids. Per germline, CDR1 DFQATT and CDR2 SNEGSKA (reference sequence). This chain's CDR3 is CSARVLRGASYEQYF. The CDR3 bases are TGCAGTGCTAGAGTTCTTCGCGGTGCATCGTACGAGCAGTACTTC.